This T cell receptor beta chain was profiled in a study of blood T cells in healthy people across ages. The overall study: The template switching approach captured approximately one barcoded beta molecule for every two T cells.

Study-level findings and limits: Older age went with lower TCR beta diversity per million T cells, in a roughly linear way.

The length of the CDR3 is 15 residues. The V end was cut by 3 bases, the J end by 0 bases, with 14 bases between. CDR1 GTSNPN and CDR2 SVGIG come from the germline V gene (reference sequence). Next came a second PCR, run for about 6 to 11 cycles, which used a sample-barcoded 5' primer along with a J-beta primer mix. All samples yielded 2.5 million or more CDR3-containing paired-end reads. Using its own MiXCR run on the 5' RACE reads, TCRdb lists one record per CDR3 protein. The repertoire holds about 580,000 distinct CDR3 sequences, with roughly 43% as singletons. Notes on this clonotype: The target antigen is unknown.

The chain joins TRBV30 to TRBJ1-2, with D hard to call. The clonotype originates from a man aged 80 or over in good health. The sequenced sample was blood. This chain's CDR3 is CAWRSDGLPNYGYTF. The CDR3 DNA reads TGTGCCTGGAGGTCTGACGGACTACCTAACTATGGCTACACCTTC.